This entry concerns a single TCR beta chain. No cognate antigen has been identified for it. No quality values exist for individual bases; no much larger clone is one base distant. The data belong to a study of OX40 agonist ivuxolimab in advanced cancers. For context, the study as a whole: Ivuxolimab was a fully human IgG2 agonistic monoclonal antibody targeting the costimulatory receptor OX40 (CD134). The point of sequencing TCRbeta in the periphery was to test whether ivuxolimab changed TCR sequence diversity and drove clonal T-cell expansion. Prior anti-PD-1, anti-PD-L1 or anti-CTLA-4 therapy was permitted, and approximately 40% of dose-escalation patients had received checkpoint inhibitors. Three dose-escalation patients achieved partial responses, one with hepatocellular carcinoma and two with cutaneous melanoma. Of the approximately 50 dose-escalation patients, hepatocellular carcinoma was present in some 19, melanoma in some 15, renal cell carcinoma in 9 and head and neck cancer in 9. The monotherapy dose-escalation portion (N of about 50 patients) of the phase I ivuxolimab trial is reported in the paper. Intravenous ivuxolimab was administered to patients every 2 weeks at six dose levels: 0.01, 0.1, 0.3, 1.5, 3 and 10 mg/kg. In the dose-escalation cohort, approximately 80% of patients were male, and the mean age was 60 years with a range of roughly 23 to 79. The investigation overall reported the following: Antigen specificity was not determined for the clonally expanded peripheral T cells. At doses of 0.1 to 3.0 mg/kg, clonal expansion of both CD4+ and CD8+ T cells in blood was seen between baseline and week 6. In the 0.1-3.0 mg/kg groups, partial responders were among the patients with the lowest normalized peripheral clonal expansion, particularly in CD8+ T cells. After ivuxolimab, expanded clones were on average more numerous among CD8+ T cells than among CD4+ T cells. Low levels of normalized T-cell clonal expansion were also seen in some patients who did not respond.

Including cysteine and phenylalanine, the CDR3 has 11 amino acids. This entry keeps only the CDR3 DNA: 33 bases, framed from base 1. Trimming takes 6 bases from V and 8 bases from J, and the germline ends sit 8 bases apart. For CDR1 and CDR2, the germline V gene lists SNHLY and FYNNEI. The trial excluded patients who had a history of autoimmune disease or who were on systemic immunosuppression. Peripheral blood for TCR sequencing was collected from all dose cohorts at baseline, on cycle 4 day 1, and on cycle 7 day 1. Samples were obtained from an open-label, multicenter, first-in-human phase I dose-escalation trial of ivuxolimab. Adults with locally advanced or metastatic melanoma, renal cell, hepatocellular, or head and neck squamous cell carcinoma were enrolled in the trial. Before TCR sequencing, CD4+ and CD8+ T cells were separately sorted from peripheral blood. Genomic DNA was extracted from sorted cells for sequencing of the TCRbeta CDR3 region. The immunoSEQ Assay was used to sequence the TCRbeta CDR3 regions. Not all clones reach the TCRdb copy of this immuneACCESS table, which keeps in-frame sequences only. Checked studies attribute under half of the gap to unresolved V genes and leave the rest unexplained. Recorded for this sample are around 36,000 clones; more than 60% of them occurred a single time. Less than 15% of the sample comes from the top ten.

The receptor's source is an adult with an advanced solid tumor such as melanoma, head and neck, liver or kidney cancer. The chain is encoded by TRBV2 joined to TRBJ2-4; no D gene can be assigned with confidence. Material: CD4+ or CD8+ T cells sorted from blood, obtained in a trial of the OX40 agonist ivuxolimab. The DNA reads as follows: TGTGCCAGCAGCTCTAGAGACATTCAGTACTTC. It encodes CASSSRDIQYF.